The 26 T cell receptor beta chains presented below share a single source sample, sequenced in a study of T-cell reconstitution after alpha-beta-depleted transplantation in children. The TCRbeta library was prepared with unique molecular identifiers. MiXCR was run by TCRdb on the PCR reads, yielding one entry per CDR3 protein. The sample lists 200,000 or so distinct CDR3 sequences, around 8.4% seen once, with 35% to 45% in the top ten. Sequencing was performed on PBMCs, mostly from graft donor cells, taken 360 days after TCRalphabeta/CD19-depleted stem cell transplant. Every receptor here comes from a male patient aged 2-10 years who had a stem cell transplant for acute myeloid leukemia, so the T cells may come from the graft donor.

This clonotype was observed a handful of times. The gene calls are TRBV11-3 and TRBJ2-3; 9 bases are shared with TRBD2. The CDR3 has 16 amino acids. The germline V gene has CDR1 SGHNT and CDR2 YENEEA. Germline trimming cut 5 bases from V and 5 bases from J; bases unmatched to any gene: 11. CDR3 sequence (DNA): TGTGCCAGCAGCAAACGAGAGCGGGGGGCGAGAGATACGCAGTATTTT. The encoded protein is CASSKRERGARDTQYF.

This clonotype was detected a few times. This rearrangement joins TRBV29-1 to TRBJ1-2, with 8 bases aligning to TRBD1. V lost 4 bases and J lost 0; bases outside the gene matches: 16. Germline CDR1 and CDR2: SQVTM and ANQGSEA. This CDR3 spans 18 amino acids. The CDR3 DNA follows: TGCAGCGTTGGGGCCCCGCGCAGGGGGCGTTCTACTAACTATGGCTACACCTTC. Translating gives CSVGAPRRGRSTNYGYTF.

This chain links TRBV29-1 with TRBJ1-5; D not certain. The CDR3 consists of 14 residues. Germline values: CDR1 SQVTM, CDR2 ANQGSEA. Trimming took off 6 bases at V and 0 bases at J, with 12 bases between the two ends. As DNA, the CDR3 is TGCAGCGTCACTGTAGGTTATAGCAATCAGCCCCAGCATTTT. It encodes CSVTVGYSNQPQHF. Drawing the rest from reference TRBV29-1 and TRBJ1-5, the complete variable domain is SAVISQKPSRDICQRGTSLTIQCQVDSQVTMMFWYRQQPGQSLTLIATANQGSEATYESGFVIDKFPISRPNLTFSTLTVSNMSPEDSSIYLCSVTVGYSNQPQHFGDGTRLSIL.

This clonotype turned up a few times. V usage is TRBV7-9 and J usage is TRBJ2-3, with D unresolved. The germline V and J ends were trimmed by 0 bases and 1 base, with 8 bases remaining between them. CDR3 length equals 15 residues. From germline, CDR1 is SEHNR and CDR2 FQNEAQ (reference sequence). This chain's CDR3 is CASSLAPGGTDTQYF. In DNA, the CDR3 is TGTGCCAGCAGCTTAGCGCCAGGAGGCACAGATACGCAGTATTTT.

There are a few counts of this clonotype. The CDR3 DNA reads as TGCGCCAGCATGTTTAGCGGGCTCACCGGGGAGCTGTTTTTT. It yields the protein CASMFSGLTGELFF. This chain uses TRBV5-1 with TRBJ2-2, with 7 bases aligning to TRBD2. CDR1 and CDR2 from the germline V gene are SGHRS and YFSETQ. With V trimmed by 6 bases and J by 4 bases, 6 bases remained unmatched. This CDR3 is 14 amino acids long.

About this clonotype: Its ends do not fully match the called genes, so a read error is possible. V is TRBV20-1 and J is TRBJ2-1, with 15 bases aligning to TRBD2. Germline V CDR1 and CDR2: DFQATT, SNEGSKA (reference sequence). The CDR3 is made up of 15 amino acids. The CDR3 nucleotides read TGCTGTGCTAGCTACGGACTAGCGGGAGGGGGTGAGCAGTTCTTC. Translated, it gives CCASYGLAGGGEQFF.

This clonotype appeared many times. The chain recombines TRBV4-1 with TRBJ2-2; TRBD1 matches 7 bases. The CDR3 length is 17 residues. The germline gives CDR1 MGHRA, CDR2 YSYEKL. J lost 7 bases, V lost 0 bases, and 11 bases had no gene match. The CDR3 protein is CASSQDVRTGAVGELFF. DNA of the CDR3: TGCGCCAGCAGCCAAGATGTGAGGACAGGAGCGGTCGGGGAGCTGTTTTTT.

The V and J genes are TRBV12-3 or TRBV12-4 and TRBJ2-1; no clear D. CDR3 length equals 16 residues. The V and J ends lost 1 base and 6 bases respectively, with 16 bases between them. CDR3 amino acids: CASSLVPSESPNEQFF. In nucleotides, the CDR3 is TGTGCCAGCAGTTTAGTCCCCTCCGAATCCCCCAATGAGCAGTTCTTC.

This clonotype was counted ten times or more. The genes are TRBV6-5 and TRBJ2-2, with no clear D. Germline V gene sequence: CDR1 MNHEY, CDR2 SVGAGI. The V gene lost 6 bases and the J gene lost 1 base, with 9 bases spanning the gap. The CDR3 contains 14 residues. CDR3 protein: CASSWTENTGELFF. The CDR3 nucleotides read TGTGCCAGCAGCTGGACGGAGAACACCGGGGAGCTGTTTTTT.

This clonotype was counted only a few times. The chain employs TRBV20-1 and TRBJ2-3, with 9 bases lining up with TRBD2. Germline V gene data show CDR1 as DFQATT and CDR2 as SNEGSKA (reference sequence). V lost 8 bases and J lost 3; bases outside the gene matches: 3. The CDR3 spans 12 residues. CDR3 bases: TGCAGTCAAACTAGCGGGACAGATACGCAGTATTTT. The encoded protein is CSQTSGTDTQYF.

The CDR3 DNA is TGTGCCATCAGTGGGGGGACTAGCTCCTACAATGAGCAGTTCTTC. Its protein product is CAISGGTSSYNEQFF. This sequence joins TRBV10-3 and TRBJ2-1, with TRBD2 identical over 8 bases. This CDR3 is built from 15 residues. Germline assignment: CDR1 ENHRY and CDR2 SYGVKD. V shed 4 bases and J 0 bases; nucleotides not matched to a gene: 2.

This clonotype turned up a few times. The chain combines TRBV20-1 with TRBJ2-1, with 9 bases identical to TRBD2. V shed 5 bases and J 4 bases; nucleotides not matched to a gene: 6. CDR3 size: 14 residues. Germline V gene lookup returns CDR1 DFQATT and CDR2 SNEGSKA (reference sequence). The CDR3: CSAPPGLAYNEQFF. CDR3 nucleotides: TGCAGTGCTCCCCCGGGACTAGCTTACAATGAGCAGTTCTTC.

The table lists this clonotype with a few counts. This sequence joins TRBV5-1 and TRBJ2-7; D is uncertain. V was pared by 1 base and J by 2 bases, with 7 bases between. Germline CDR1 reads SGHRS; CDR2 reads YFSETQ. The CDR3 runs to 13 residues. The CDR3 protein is CASSLTRAYEQYF. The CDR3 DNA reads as TGCGCCAGCAGCTTGACTCGGGCCTACGAGCAGTACTTC.

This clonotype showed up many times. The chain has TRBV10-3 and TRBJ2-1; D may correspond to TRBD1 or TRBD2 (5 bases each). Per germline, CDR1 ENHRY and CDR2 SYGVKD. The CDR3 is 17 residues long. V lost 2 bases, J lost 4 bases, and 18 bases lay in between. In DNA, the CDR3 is TGTGCCATCAGTGAGGGGGTTCGGGACGGGCGATACAATGAGCAGTTCTTC. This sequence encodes CAISEGVRDGRYNEQFF.

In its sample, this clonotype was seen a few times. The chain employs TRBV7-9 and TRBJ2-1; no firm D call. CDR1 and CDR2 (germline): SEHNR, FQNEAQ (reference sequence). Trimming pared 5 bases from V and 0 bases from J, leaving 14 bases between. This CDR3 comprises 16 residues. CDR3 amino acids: CASSKSFTFSYNEQFF. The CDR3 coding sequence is TGTGCCAGCAGCAAAAGCTTTACGTTCTCCTACAATGAGCAGTTCTTC.

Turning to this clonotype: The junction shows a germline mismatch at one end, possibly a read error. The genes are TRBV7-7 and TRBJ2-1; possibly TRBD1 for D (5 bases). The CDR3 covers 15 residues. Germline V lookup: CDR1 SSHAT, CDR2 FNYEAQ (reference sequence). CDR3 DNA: TGTGCTAGCAGCCCGTACTGGGGCGGTAACAATGAGCAGTTCTTC. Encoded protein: CASSPYWGGNNEQFF.

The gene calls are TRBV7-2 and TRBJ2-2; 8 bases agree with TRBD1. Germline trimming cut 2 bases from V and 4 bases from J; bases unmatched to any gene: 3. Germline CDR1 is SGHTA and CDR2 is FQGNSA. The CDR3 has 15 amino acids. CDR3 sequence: CASSLRTGTTGELFF. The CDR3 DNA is TGTGCCAGCAGCTTAAGGACAGGGACCACCGGGGAGCTGTTTTTT.

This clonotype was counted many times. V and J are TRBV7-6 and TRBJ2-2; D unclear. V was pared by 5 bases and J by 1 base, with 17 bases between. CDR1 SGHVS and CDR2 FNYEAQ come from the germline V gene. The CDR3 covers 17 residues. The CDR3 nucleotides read TGTGCCAGCAGCCAGGCACGCACAACCAGGAACACCGGGGAGCTGTTTTTT. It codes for CASSQARTTRNTGELFF.

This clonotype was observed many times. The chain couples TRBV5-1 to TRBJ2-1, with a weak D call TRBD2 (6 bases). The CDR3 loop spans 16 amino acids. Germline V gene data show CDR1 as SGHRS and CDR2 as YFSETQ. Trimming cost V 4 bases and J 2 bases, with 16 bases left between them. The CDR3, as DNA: TGCGCCAGCAGCGTGGTAGCGGACCCAACCTACAATGAGCAGTTCTTC. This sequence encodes CASSVVADPTYNEQFF.

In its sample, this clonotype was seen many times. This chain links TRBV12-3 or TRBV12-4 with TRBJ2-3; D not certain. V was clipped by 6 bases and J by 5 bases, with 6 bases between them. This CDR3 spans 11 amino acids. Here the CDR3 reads CASRTGDTQYF. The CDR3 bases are TGTGCCAGCAGGACGGGAGATACGCAGTATTTT.

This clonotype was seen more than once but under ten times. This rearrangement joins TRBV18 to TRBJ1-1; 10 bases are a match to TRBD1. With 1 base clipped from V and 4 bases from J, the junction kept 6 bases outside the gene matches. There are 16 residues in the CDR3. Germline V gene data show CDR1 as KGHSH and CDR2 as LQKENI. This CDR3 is CASSPRQGAQSTEAFF. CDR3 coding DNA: TGTGCCAGCTCACCACGACAGGGGGCGCAGAGCACTGAAGCTTTCTTT.

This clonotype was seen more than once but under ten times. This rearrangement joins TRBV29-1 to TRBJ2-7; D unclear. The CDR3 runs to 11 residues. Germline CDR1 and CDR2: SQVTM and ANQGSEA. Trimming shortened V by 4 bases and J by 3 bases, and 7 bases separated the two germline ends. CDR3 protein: CSVVGYYEQYF. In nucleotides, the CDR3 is TGCAGCGTTGTGGGCTACTACGAGCAGTACTTC.

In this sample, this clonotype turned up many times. The CDR3 DNA reads as TGTGCCAGCAGCCGACTAACAGATTCGGGGACCCAGTACTTC. Translated, it gives CASSRLTDSGTQYF. This rearrangement joins TRBV12-3 or TRBV12-4 to TRBJ2-5; a possible D gene is TRBD2 (5 bases). V lost 6 bases, J lost 7 bases, and 18 bases lay in between. CDR3 length: 14 residues.

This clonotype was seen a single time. The CDR3 is CASSQVRGDEQFF. The CDR3, as DNA: TGCGCCAGCAGCCAAGTAAGAGGTGATGAGCAGTTCTTC. The V and J genes are TRBV4-1 and TRBJ2-1, with D uncertain. The CDR3 loop spans 13 amino acids. V lost 1 base and J lost 8, with 9 bases in between. The germline V gene encodes CDR1 MGHRA and CDR2 YSYEKL.

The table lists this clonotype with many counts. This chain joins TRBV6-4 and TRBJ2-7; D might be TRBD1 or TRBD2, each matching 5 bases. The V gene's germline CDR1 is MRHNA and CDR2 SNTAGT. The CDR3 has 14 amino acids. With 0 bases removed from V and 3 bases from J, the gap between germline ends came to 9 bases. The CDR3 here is CASSDSGAGYEQYF. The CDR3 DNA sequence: TGTGCCAGCAGTGACTCAGGGGCGGGCTACGAGCAGTACTTC.

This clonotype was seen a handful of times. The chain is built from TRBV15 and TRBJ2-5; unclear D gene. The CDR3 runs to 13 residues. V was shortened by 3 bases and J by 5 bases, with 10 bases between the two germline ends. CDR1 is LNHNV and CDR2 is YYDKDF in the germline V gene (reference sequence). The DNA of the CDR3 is TGTGCCACCAGCAGTCAAATCAGGGAGACCCAGTACTTC. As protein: CATSSQIRETQYF.